Listed below are T cell receptor beta chains from one sample, sequenced in a study of blood T cells in healthy people across ages. Using its own MiXCR run on the 5' RACE reads, TCRdb lists one record per CDR3 protein. The sample lists about 1,500,000 distinct CDR3 sequences, 28% occurring once. The sequencing sample was made of blood. The source of these receptors is a woman between 25 and 40 years old in good health. CDR3s include the opening cysteine and the closing phenylalanine or tryptophan. The D gene is left open where the match is weak. A row's size may be missing; if present it is once, few, many or a size class.

CDR3	DNA	V	size	length	D	J
CASSPGTLRRDTQYF	TGTGCCAGCTCACCGGGGACCCTACGCCGCGATACGCAGTATTTT	TRBV18	few	15	.	TRBJ2-3
CASRPPGTGPSGVNVLTF	TGTGCCAGCAGGCCCCCTGGGACAGGCCCCTCTGGGGTCAACGTCCTGACTTTC	TRBV12-3/TRBV12-4	.	18	TRBD1	TRBJ2-6
CASSMGLAGAWNEQFF	TGTGCCAGCAGCATGGGACTAGCGGGGGCCTGGAATGAGCAGTTCTTC	TRBV13	.	16	TRBD2	TRBJ2-1
CASSDGATEQFF	TGTGCCAGCAGTGACGGGGCGACTGAGCAGTTCTTC	TRBV2	few	12	.	TRBJ2-1
CASSAGQAVQETQYF	TGTGCCAGCAGCGCCGGACAGGCCGTCCAAGAGACCCAGTACTTC	TRBV2	.	15	TRBD1	TRBJ2-5
CASSLSTGDGSSPLHF	TGCGCCAGCAGCTTGTCGACAGGGGACGGTAGTTCACCCCTCCACTTT	TRBV5-1	.	16	TRBD1	TRBJ1-6
CASSQEAGDWAYEQYF	TGCGCCAGCAGCCAAGAGGCAGGGGATTGGGCCTACGAGCAGTACTTC	TRBV4-3	.	16	.	TRBJ2-7
CASSVAGALGYTF	TGTGCCAGCAGCGTAGCAGGGGCGCTCGGCTACACCTTC	TRBV9	many	13	.	TRBJ1-2
CASGLEGQLAKNIQYF	TGTGCCAGCGGCTTAGAGGGGCAGCTAGCCAAAAACATTCAGTACTTC	TRBV7-2	.	16	.	TRBJ2-4
CASSPYRGQGNTIYF	TGTGCCAGCAGCCCTTACAGGGGGCAAGGAAACACCATATATTTT	TRBV3-1	once	15	TRBD1	TRBJ1-3
CASSLTGQDNYGHTF	TGTGCCAGCAGCCTTACAGGACAGGACAACTATGGCCACACCTTC	TRBV6-2/TRBV6-3	.	15	TRBD1	TRBJ1-2
CAGSSGGGGRNYGYTF	TGCGCCGGCAGCTCAGGGGGCGGGGGACGGAACTATGGCTACACCTTC	TRBV4-3	.	16	TRBD1	TRBJ1-2
CASSRSGGRDTQYF	TGTGCCAGCAGTCGATCGGGGGGGCGGGATACGCAGTATTTT	TRBV7-3	few	14	TRBD2	TRBJ2-3
CASSFFDQPQHF	TGTGCCAGCAGTTTCTTTGATCAGCCCCAGCATTTT	TRBV12-3/TRBV12-4	many	12	.	TRBJ1-5
CSVGTDANYGYTF	TGCAGCGTTGGGACAGACGCTAACTATGGCTACACCTTC	TRBV29-1	many	13	.	TRBJ1-2
CASSLTGGRDTQYF	TGTGCCAGCAGCTTGACAGGGGGTCGAGATACGCAGTATTTT	TRBV2	.	14	TRBD1	TRBJ2-3
CASSSGPGTGDEQYF	TGTGCCAGCAGTTCGGGTCCCGGGACAGGGGACGAGCAGTACTTC	TRBV6-6	.	15	TRBD1	TRBJ2-7
CASSRGLAGEVDTQYF	TGCGCCAGCAGCCGGGGACTAGCGGGGGAAGTAGATACGCAGTATTTT	TRBV5-1	.	16	TRBD2	TRBJ2-3
CASSFWVGSSGANVLTF	TGTGCCAGCAGCTTCTGGGTGGGCTCCTCTGGGGCCAACGTCCTGACTTTC	TRBV5-6	many	17	.	TRBJ2-6
CASSVSGYYGYTF	TGTGCCAGCAGCGTATCGGGGTACTATGGCTACACCTTC	TRBV9	.	13	.	TRBJ1-2
CSAEHRDRDTDTQYF	TGCAGTGCGGAACACCGGGACAGGGACACAGATACGCAGTATTTT	TRBV20-1	.	15	TRBD1	TRBJ2-3
CASSLEMGDNEKLFF	TGCGCCAGCAGCTTGGAGATGGGGGATAATGAAAAACTGTTTTTT	TRBV5-1	.	15	.	TRBJ1-4
CASSLFASGRSYNEQFF	TGCGCCAGCAGCTTGTTTGCTAGCGGGAGGTCCTACAATGAGCAGTTCTTC	TRBV5-1	.	17	TRBD2	TRBJ2-1
CASSFTGQSTSTDTQYF	TGTGCCAGCAGCTTTACGGGACAATCCACTAGCACAGATACGCAGTATTTT	TRBV5-6	.	17	.	TRBJ2-3
CSARWDRGETQFF	TGCAGTGCTCGATGGGACAGGGGGGAGACCCAGTTCTTC	TRBV20-1	few	13	TRBD1	TRBJ2-1
CSARDGGRGTKTNEQFF	TGCAGTGCTAGAGATGGGGGCAGGGGAACTAAAACCAATGAGCAGTTCTTC	TRBV20-1	.	17	.	TRBJ2-1
CASSFRGQTISETQYF	TGTGCCAGCAGTTTCCGGGGACAGACCATTTCGGAGACCCAGTACTTC	TRBV28	few	16	TRBD1	TRBJ2-5
CASSDGGGYYYEQYF	TGTGCCAGCAGTGATGGGGGCGGATATTACTACGAGCAGTACTTC	TRBV6-1	.	15	.	TRBJ2-7
CATSDPRGRSGYTF	TGTGCCACCAGTGATCCCAGGGGGCGGAGTGGCTACACCTTC	TRBV24-1	.	14	TRBD1	TRBJ1-2